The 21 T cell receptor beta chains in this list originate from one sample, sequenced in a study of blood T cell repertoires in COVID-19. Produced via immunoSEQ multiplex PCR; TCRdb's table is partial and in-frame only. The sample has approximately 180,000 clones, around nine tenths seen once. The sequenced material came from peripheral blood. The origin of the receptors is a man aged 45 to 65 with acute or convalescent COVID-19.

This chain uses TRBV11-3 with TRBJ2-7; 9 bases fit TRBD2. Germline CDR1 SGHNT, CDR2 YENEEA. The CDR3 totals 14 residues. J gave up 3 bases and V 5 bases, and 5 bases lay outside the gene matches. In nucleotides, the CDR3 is TGTGCCAGCAGCCCCCGTAGCGGGAGCTACGAGCAGTACTTC. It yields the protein CASSPRSGSYEQYF.

CDR3 region: CASALVAGETDTQYF. In DNA, the CDR3 is TGTGCCAGCGCCCTCGTAGCGGGAGAAACAGATACGCAGTATTTT. The chain recombines TRBV27 with TRBJ2-3; 9 bases match TRBD2. The CDR3 is 15 amino acids. Per the germline V gene, CDR1 is MNHEY and CDR2 is SMNVEV (reference sequence). The V segment lost 8 bases and the J segment 3 bases; nucleotides outside the gene matches: 9.

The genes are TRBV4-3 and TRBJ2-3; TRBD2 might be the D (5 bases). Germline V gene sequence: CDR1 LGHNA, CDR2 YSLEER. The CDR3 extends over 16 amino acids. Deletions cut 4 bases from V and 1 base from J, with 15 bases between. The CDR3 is CASSPSPRTRTDTQYF. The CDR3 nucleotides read TGCGCCAGCAGCCCTTCTCCCCGGACTCGCACAGATACGCAGTATTTT.

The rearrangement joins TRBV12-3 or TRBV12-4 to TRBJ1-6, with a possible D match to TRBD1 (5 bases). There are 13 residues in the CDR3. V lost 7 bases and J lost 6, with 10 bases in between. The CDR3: CASKQEFNSPLHF. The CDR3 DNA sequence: TGTGCCAGCAAACAGGAGTTTAATTCACCCCTCCACTTT.

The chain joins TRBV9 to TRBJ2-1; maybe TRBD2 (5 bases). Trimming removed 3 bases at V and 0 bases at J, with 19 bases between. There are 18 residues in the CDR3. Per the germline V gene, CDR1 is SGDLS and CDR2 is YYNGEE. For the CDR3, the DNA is TGTGCCAGCAGCGAGGGATCACGGGGATTGAGCTCCTACAATGAGCAGTTCTTC. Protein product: CASSEGSRGLSSYNEQFF.

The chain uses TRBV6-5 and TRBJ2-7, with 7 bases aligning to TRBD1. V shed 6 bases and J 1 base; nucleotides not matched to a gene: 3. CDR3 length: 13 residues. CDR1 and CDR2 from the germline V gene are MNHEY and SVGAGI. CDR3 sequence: CASSPGQSYEQYV. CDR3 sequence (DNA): TGTGCCAGCAGCCCGGGACAGTCCTACGAGCAGTACGTC.

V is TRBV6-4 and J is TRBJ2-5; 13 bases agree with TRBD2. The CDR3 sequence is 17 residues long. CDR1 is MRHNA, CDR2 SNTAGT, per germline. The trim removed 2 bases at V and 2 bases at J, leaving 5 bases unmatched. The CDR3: CASSDGRLAGGQETQYF. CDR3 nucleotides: TGTGCCAGCAGTGACGGGAGACTAGCGGGGGGTCAAGAGACCCAGTACTTC.

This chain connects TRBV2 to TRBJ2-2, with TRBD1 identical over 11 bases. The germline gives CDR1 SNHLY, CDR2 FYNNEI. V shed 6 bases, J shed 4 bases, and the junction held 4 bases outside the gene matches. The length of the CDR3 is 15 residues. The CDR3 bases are TGTGCCAGCAGCCGGGACAGGGGGGTCACCGGGGAGCTGTTTTTT. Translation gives CASSRDRGVTGELFF.

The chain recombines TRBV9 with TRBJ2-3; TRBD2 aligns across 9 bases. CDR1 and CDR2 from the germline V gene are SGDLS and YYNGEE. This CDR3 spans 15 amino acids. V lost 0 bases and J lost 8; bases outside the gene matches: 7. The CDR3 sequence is CASSVGGSGSATQYF. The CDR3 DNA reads TGTGCCAGCAGCGTAGGAGGTAGCGGGAGTGCTACGCAGTATTTT.

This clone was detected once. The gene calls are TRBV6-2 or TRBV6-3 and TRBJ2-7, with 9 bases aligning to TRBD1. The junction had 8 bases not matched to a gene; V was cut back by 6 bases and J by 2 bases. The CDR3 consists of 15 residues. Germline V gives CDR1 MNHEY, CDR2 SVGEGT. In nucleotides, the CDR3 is TGTGCCAGCAGCATAGCTGGGACAGGGACCTACGAGCAGTACTTC. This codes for CASSIAGTGTYEQYF.

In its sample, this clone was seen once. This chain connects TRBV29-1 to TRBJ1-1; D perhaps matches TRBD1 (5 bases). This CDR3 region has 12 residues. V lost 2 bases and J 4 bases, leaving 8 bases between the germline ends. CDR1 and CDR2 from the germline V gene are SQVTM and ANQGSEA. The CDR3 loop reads CSVESQGTEAFF. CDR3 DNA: TGCAGCGTTGAATCTCAGGGCACTGAAGCTTTCTTT. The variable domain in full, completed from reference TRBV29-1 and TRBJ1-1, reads SAVISQKPSRDICQRGTSLTIQCQVDSQVTMMFWYRQQPGQSLTLIATANQGSEATYESGFVIDKFPISRPNLTFSTLTVSNMSPEDSSIYLCSVESQGTEAFFGQGTRLTVV.

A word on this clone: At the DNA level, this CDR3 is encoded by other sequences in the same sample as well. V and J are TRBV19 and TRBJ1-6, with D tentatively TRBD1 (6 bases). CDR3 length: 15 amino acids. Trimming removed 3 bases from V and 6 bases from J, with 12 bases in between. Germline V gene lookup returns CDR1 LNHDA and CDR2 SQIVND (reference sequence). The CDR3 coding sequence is TGTGCCAGTAGTATCAGCCCAGGGGCTAATTCACCCCTCCACTTT. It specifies CASSISPGANSPLHF.

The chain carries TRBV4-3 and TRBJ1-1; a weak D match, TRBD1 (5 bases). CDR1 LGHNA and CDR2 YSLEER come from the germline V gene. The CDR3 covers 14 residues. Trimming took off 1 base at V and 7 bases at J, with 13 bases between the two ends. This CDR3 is CASSQGDSRLEAFF. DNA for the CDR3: TGCGCCAGCAGCCAAGGTGACAGCCGGCTTGAAGCTTTCTTT.

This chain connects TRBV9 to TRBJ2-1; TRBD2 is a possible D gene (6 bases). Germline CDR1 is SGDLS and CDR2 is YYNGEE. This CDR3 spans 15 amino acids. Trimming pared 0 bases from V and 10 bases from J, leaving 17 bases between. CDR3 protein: CASSVAFGGVGEQFF. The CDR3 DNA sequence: TGTGCCAGCAGCGTAGCATTCGGGGGAGTTGGCGAGCAGTTCTTC.

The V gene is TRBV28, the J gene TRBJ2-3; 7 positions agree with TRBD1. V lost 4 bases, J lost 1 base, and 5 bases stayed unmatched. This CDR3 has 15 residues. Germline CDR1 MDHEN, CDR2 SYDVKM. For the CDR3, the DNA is TGTGCCAGCAGTTCGACAGGGAAGGGCACAGATACGCAGTATTTT. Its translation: CASSSTGKGTDTQYF.

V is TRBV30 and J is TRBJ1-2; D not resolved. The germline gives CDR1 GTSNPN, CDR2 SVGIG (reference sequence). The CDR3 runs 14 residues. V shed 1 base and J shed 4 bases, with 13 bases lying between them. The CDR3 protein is CAWSAVPAGYGYTF. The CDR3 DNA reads TGTGCCTGGAGTGCAGTTCCGGCGGGCTATGGCTACACCTTC.

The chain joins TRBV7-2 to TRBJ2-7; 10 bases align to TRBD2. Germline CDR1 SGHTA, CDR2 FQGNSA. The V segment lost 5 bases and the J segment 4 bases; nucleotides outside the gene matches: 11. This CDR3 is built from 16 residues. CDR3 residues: CASSAGLALFGYEQYF. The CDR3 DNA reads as TGTGCCAGCAGCGCGGGACTAGCGCTATTCGGGTACGAGCAGTACTTC.

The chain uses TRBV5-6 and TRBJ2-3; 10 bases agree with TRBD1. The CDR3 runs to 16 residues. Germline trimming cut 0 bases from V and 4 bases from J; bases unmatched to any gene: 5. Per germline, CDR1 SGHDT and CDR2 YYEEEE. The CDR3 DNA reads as TGTGCCAGCAGCTTGGCCCGGGACAGGGGACCAGATACGCAGTATTTT. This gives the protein CASSLARDRGPDTQYF.

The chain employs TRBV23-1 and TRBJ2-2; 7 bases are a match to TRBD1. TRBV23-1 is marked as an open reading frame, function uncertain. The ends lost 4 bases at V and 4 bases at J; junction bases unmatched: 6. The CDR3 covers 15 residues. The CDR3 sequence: CASSLQGCGTGELFF. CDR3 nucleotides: TGCGCCAGCAGTCTACAGGGGTGTGGCACCGGGGAGCTGTTTTTT.

The CDR3 is CASSARTSGEETQYF. The CDR3 nucleotides are TGTGCCAGCAGCGCACGGACTAGCGGAGAAGAGACCCAGTACTTC. The chain links TRBV7-6 to TRBJ2-5; TRBD2 matches 10 bases. CDR3 length equals 15 residues. V gave up 5 bases and J gave up 3 bases; unmatched junction bases: 6. Per the germline V gene, CDR1 is SGHVS and CDR2 is FNYEAQ.

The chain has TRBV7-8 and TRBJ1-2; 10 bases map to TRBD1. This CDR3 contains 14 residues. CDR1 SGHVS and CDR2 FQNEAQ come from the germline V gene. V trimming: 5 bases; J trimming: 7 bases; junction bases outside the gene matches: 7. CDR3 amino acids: CASSPQGQGFGYTF. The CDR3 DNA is TGTGCCAGCAGCCCCCAGGGACAGGGGTTTGGCTACACCTTC. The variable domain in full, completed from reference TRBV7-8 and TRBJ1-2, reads GAGVSQSPRYKVAKRGQDVALRCDPISGHVSLFWYQQALGQGPEFLTYFQNEAQLDKSGLPSDRFFAERPEGSVSTLKIQRTQQEDSAVYLCASSPQGQGFGYTFGSGTRLTVV.